This T cell receptor (beta chain) was sequenced in a study of T cells in tumors and immune-related adverse events. The CDR3 extends over 16 amino acids. Germline V gives CDR1 SGHNT, CDR2 YENEEA. The ends lost 5 bases at V and 3 bases at J; junction bases unmatched: 10. The assay was immunoSEQ multiplex PCR, and TCRdb's table has in-frame clones only and misses some. Altogether around 10,000 clones are present, under 95% being singletons, with the ten largest covering approximately 1.5%. The source was lymph node tissue, collected from a patient treated with anti-PD-1 therapy. The chain combines TRBV11-3 with TRBJ2-1; TRBD2 matches 7 bases. This TCR was sampled from a female donor with metastatic renal cell carcinoma. As DNA, the CDR3 is TGTGCCAGCAGCCGCGTACTAGGCGGGAGCTACAATGAGCAGTTCTTC. Protein product: CASSRVLGGSYNEQFF.